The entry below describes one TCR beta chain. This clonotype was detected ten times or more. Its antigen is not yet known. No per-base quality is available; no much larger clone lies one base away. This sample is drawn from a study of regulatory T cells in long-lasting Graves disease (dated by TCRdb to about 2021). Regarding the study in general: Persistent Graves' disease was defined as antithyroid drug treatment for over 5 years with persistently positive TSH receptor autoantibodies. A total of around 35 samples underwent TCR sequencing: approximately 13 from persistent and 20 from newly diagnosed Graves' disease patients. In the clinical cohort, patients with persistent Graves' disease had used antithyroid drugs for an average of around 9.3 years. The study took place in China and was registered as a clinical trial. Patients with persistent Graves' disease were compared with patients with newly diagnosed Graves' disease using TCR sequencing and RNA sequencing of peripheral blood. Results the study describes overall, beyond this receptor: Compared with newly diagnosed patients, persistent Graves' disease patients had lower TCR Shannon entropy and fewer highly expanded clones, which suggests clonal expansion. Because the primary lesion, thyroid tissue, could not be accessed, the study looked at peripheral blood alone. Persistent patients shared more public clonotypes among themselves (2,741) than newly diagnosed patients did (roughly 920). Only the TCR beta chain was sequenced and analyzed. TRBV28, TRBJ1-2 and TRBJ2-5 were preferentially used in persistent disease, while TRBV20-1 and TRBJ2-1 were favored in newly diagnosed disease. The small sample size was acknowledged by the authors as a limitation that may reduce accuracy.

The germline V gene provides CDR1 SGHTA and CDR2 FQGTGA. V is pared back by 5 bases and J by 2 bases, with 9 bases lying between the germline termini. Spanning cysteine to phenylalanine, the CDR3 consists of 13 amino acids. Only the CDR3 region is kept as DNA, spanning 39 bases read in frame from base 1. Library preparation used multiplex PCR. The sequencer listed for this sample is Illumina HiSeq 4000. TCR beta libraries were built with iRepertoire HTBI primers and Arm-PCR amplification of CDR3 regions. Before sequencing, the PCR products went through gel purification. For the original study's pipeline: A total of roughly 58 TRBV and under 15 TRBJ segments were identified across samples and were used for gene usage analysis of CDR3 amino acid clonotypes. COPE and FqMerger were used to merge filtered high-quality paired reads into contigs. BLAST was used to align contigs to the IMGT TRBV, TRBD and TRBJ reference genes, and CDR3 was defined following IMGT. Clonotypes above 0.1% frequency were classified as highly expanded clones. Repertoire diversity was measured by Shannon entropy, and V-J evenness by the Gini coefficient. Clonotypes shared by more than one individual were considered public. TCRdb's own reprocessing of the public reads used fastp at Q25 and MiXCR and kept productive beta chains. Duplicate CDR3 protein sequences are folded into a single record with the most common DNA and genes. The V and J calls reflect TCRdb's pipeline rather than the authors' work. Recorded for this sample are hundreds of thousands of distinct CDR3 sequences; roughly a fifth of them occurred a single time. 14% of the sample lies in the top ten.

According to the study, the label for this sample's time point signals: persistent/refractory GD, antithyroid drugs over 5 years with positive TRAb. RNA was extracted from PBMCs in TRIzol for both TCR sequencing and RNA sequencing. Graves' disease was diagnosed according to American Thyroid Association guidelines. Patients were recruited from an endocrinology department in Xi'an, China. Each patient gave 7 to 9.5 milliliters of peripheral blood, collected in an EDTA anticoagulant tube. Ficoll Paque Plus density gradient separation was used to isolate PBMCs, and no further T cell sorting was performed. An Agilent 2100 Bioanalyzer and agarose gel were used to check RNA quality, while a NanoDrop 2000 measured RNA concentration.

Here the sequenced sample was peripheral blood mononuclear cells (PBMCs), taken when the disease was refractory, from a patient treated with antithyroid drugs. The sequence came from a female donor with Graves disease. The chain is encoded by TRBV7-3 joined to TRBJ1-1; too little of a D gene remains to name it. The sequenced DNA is TGTGCCAGCAGCCCTCAGGATAACACTGAAGCTTTCTTT. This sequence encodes CASSPQDNTEAFF. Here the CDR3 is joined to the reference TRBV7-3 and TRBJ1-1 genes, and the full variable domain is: GAGVSQTPSNKVTEKGKYVELRCDPISGHTALYWYRQSLGQGPEFLIYFQGTGAADDSGLPNDRFFAVRPEGSVSTLKIQRTERGDSAVYLCASSPQDNTEAFFGQGTRLTVV.